Sequencing of this TCR beta chain was carried out in a study of chemoradiotherapy in HPV16-positive cancers. CDR3 size: 19 residues. V lost 1 base and J lost 4; bases outside the gene matches: 13. Germline CDR1 MGHRA, CDR2 YSYEKL. The data were produced by immunoSEQ multiplex PCR, yet TCRdb's version contains in-frame clones alone and is incomplete. The sample holds roughly 8,400 clones, roughly 78% seen once. This clone has more than one count but fewer than ten. Over chemoradiotherapy, repertoires were sampled more than once. This chain joins TRBV4-1 and TRBJ2-3; 11 positions match TRBD2. This material was acquired from a patient who underwent chemoradiotherapy. The TCR originated in a human donor with HPV-associated anogenital cancer. Here the CDR3 DNA reads TGCGCCAGCAGCCAAGGTCGGAGGAGTAGCGGGGGGGCCCCAGATACGCAGTATTTT. Its translation: CASSQGRRSSGGAPDTQYF.